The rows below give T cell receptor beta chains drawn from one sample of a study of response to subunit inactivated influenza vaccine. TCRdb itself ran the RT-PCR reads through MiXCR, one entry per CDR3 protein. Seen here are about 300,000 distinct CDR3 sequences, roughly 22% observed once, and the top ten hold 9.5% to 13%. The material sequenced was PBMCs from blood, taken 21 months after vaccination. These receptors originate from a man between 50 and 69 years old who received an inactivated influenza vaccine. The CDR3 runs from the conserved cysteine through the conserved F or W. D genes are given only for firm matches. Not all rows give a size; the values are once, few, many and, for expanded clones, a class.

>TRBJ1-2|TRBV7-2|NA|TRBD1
CASSRDRGHYGYTF
TGTGCCAGCAGCCGGGACAGGGGGCACTATGGCTACACCTTC
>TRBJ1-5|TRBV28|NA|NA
CASLSGGQPQHF
TGTGCCAGCTTATCGGGGGGCCAGCCCCAGCATTTT
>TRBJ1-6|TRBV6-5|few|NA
CASSYRGGGFGSPLHF
TGTGCCAGCAGTTACCGGGGAGGTGGTTTCGGATCACCCCTCCACTTT
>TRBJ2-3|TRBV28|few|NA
CASSRVGGESDTQYF
TGTGCCAGCAGCCGGGTGGGGGGCGAGTCAGATACGCAGTATTTT
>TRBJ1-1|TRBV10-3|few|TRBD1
CAISQGARRTEAFF
TGTGCCATCAGTCAGGGGGCAAGAAGAACTGAAGCTTTCTTT
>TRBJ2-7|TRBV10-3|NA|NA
CAIRGIGHNLSSYEQYF
TGTGCCATCAGGGGGATAGGACACAACTTGAGCTCCTACGAGCAGTACTTC
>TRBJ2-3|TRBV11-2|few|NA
CASSSPTDTQYF
TGTGCCAGCAGCTCGCCCACCGATACGCAGTATTTT
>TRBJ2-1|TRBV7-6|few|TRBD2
CASSLLWTSGLKQFF
TGTGCCAGCAGCTTACTTTGGACTAGCGGGCTAAAGCAGTTCTTC
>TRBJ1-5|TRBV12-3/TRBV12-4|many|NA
CASSLGRGMGNQPQHF
TGTGCCAGCAGTTTAGGGCGGGGAATGGGCAATCAGCCCCAGCATTTT
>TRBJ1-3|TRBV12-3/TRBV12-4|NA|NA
CASRLPGRPPGNTIYF
TGTGCCAGCCGCCTTCCCGGCAGGCCACCTGGAAACACCATATATTTT
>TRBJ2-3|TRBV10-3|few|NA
CAIMDSTDTQYF
TGTGCCATAATGGACAGCACAGATACGCAGTATTTT